A single TCR beta chain is shown here with its context. This clone was observed once. The antigen it binds to is not known. No much larger clonotype is one base removed from it; base qualities were not supplied. The CDR3 regions of human TCRbeta chains were subjected to immunosequencing. The authors' pipeline ran thus. Repertoire TCRs were matched against a reference library of SARS-CoV-2-specific TCRs generated with the MIRA antigen-specificity platform. Breadth was defined as the fraction of unique TCRs that were SARS-CoV-2-associated, and depth was defined as the fraction of total T cells that were SARS-CoV-2-associated. Using the MIRA data, each spike-specific TCR was mapped to the spike region that the TCR reacts to and placed in a CD4 or CD8 class. Log10-transformed breadth and depth values were compared by one-way ANOVA with Sidak's multiple comparisons tests. This immuneACCESS table, as held by TCRdb, lists in-frame sequences with V and J called but not all clones. Of the missing ones, under half trace to an unresolved V gene in checked studies; the others have no known cause. V and J calls and clone size are those listed in that table; D and trimming were worked out from the DNA. The sample records 90,000 to 150,000 clones, 80% to 90% of which are singletons. The ten top clones hold approximately 2.4% of the sample.

The record originates from a study of T cell responses to AZD1222 COVID-19 vaccine (dated by TCRdb to about 2021). For the study in its entirety: Because spike-specific TCR depth and breadth did not differ between the two schedules, AZD1222 recipients who got a second dose at roughly 4 weeks were pooled with those who got a second dose at roughly 12 weeks. TCR sequencing was performed for 233 trial participants, of whom 200 to 220 were given two doses of AZD1222 and some 25 were given two doses of MenACWY control vaccine. Trial participants were enrolled into age subgroups of 18-55, 56-69 and 70-plus years, which contained 148, 28 and 57 TCR-sequenced participants, respectively.

Study-wide conclusions, independent of this receptor: Participants were mostly white British, with more females than males. The authors suggested clonal diversity may have been underestimated. Reportedly, close to half of the unique spike-specific TCRs recognized epitopes lying outside the regions that are mutated in the B.1.351 and B.1.1.7 variants. The 56-69-year group was small, and its depth increase did not reach significance, likely because of low power. Vaccine-associated CD4 TCRs spanned the whole spike protein, with dominant responses in regions 160-218 and 743-854. Conclusions about previously exposed vaccinees are limited because only 6 or 7 AZD1222 recipients were SARS-CoV-2 seropositive at baseline. No day 14 peak-response samples were available, so repertoires were characterized only after the peak T cell response. After two AZD1222 doses, both the breadth and the depth of spike-specific TCRs were significantly higher than at day 0 and than in MenACWY recipients.

In light of the paper, this sample's time point label describes: baseline before first vaccination. The vaccinee samples were drawn from two UK trials, COV001 and COV002, one of which was a single-blind randomized controlled phase 2/3 trial testing AZD1222 (ChAdOx1 nCoV-19) in healthy adults. For TCRbeta chain sequencing, PBMC samples were collected from trial participants at day 0 and at day 28 after the second dose. Counted from cysteine to phenylalanine, this CDR3 has 12 amino acids. Only CDR3 DNA remains: 36 bases, in frame from the first base. For CDR1 and CDR2, the germline V gene lists SQVTM and ANQGSEA. Trimming removed 6 bases from V and 5 bases from J, leaving 14 bases between the germline ends.

Sequenced here: peripheral blood, sampled on day 0 of AZD1222 vaccination. The TCR comes from an adult in good health. The chain uses TRBV29-1 and TRBJ2-7; perhaps TRBD1 is the D gene, with 5 bases matching. The DNA reads TGCAGCGTCGTGACGGCAGGGCACGAGCAGTACTTC. Its translation is CSVVTAGHEQYF.